Presented here are 9 T cell receptor beta chains from one specimen sequenced in a study of graft-versus-host responses after intestinal transplantation. From the graft tissue, intraepithelial and lamina propria lymphocytes were released through processing. Only in-frame clones appear in the TCRdb table, and some are missing; sequencing was by immunoSEQ multiplex PCR. The profile shows about 23,000 clones, roughly four fifths of them singletons. Sequenced material: ileum tissue, taken 12 days after intestinal transplant. The receptor source for this set is a human patient who received an intestinal transplant, so some T cells may come from the graft donor.

This chain uses TRBV5-4 with TRBJ2-5, with no clear D. CDR3 length: 12 residues. V was cut by 3 bases and J by 4 bases, with 7 bases left in between. Germline-derived CDR1 and CDR2 are SGHNT and YYREEE (reference sequence). The CDR3 loop is CASSYMSETQYF. In nucleotides, the CDR3 is TGTGCCAGCAGCTACATGTCAGAGACCCAGTACTTC.

This CDR3 is CSVTGGSSYEQYF. The CDR3 coding sequence is TGCAGCGTCACAGGGGGGAGCTCCTACGAGCAGTACTTC. The J gene is TRBJ2-7, the V gene TRBV29-1; 8 bases align to TRBD1. The length of the CDR3 is 13 residues. Germline CDR1 and CDR2: SQVTM and ANQGSEA. V shed 6 bases and J 0 bases; nucleotides not matched to a gene: 4.

CDR3 nucleotides: TGTGCCAGCAGCTTTGGGGGGGGTGACTCGCACTATGGCTACACCTTC. Amino acid sequence: CASSFGGGDSHYGYTF. The V call is TRBV11-2, the J call TRBJ1-2; D is possibly TRBD1 (5 bases). The germline CDR1 and CDR2 sequences are SGHAT and FQNNGV. CDR3 size: 16 residues. V was pared by 3 bases and J by 3 bases, with 17 bases between.

J is TRBJ2-7 and V is TRBV7-9; 7 bases line up with TRBD2. There are 12 residues in the CDR3. The ends lost 5 bases at V and 7 bases at J; junction bases unmatched: 5. The V gene's germline CDR1 is SEHNR and CDR2 FQNEAQ (reference sequence). This chain's CDR3 is CASSTAGIEQYF. The DNA for the CDR3 is TGTGCCAGCAGCACAGCGGGGATAGAGCAGTACTTC.

The V gene is TRBV5-6, the J gene TRBJ2-3; 7 bases line up with TRBD2. The CDR3 contains 15 residues. Germline V CDR1 and CDR2: SGHDT, YYEEEE. The trim removed 4 bases at V and 0 bases at J, leaving 5 bases unmatched. CDR3 residues: CASSSLAASTDTQYF. CDR3 bases: TGTGCCAGCAGCAGTCTAGCGGCGAGCACAGATACGCAGTATTTT.

The V call is TRBV6-6, the J call TRBJ2-2, with a weak D call TRBD2 (5 bases). V lost 4 bases, J lost 5 bases, and 5 bases lay in between. This CDR3 is built from 12 residues. Germline loops: CDR1 MNHNY, CDR2 SVGAGI (reference sequence). The CDR3 bases are TGTGCCAGCAGTTGGGAGACCGGGGAGCTGTTTTTT. Translation: CASSWETGELFF.

The chain uses TRBV6-6 and TRBJ2-3; possibly TRBD1 for D (6 bases). Per germline, CDR1 MNHNY and CDR2 SVGAGI (reference sequence). Between the trimmed V and J ends, which lost 5 bases and 2 bases, there was a span of 14 bases. The CDR3 sequence is 15 residues long. The CDR3 sequence: CASSPPDSVTDTQYF. As DNA, the CDR3 is TGTGCCAGCAGTCCTCCGGACAGTGTCACAGATACGCAGTATTTT.

The rearrangement links TRBV11-1 to TRBJ2-1; D unresolved. The CDR3 covers 11 residues. Germline V gene sequence: CDR1 SGHAT, CDR2 FQDESV (reference sequence). V was shortened by 4 bases and J by 6 bases, with 4 bases between the two germline ends. In DNA form, the CDR3 reads TGTGCCAGCAGCTATATCAATGAGCAGTTCTTC. It specifies CASSYINEQFF.

This rearrangement joins TRBV6-1 to TRBJ1-5; no clear D gene. Germline assignment: CDR1 MNHNS and CDR2 SASEGT. The CDR3 extends over 13 amino acids. V was cut by 6 bases and J by 3 bases, with 9 bases left in between. The CDR3 nucleotides read TGTGCCAGCAGCCCCGGGAACAATCAGCCCCAGCATTTT. Translating gives CASSPGNNQPQHF.